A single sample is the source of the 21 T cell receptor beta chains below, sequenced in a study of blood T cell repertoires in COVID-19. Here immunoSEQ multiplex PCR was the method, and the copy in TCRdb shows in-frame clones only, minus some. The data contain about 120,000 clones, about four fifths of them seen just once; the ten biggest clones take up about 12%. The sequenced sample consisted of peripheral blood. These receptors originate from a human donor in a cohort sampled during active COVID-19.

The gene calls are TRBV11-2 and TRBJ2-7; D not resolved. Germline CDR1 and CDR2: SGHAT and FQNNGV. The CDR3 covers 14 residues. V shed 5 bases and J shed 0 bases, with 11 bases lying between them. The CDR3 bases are TGTGCCAGCAGCCCGATCACCGGCTCCTACGAGCAGTACTTC. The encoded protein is CASSPITGSYEQYF.

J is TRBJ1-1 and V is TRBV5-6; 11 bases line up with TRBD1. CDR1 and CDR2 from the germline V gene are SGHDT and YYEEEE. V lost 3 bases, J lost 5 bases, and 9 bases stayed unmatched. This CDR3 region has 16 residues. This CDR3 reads CASSSAGTGGWTEAFF. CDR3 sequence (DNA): TGTGCCAGCAGCTCGGCAGGGACAGGGGGATGGACTGAAGCTTTCTTT.

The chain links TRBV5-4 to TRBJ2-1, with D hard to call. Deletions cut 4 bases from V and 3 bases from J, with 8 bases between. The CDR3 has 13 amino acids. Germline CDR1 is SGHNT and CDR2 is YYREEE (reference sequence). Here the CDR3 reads CASSQDFYNEQFF. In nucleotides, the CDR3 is TGTGCCAGCAGCCAAGACTTCTACAATGAGCAGTTCTTC.

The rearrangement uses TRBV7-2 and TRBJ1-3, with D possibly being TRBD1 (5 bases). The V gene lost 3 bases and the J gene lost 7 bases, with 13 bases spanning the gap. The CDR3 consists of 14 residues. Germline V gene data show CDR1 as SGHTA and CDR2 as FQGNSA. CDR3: CASSLTMGGNTIYF. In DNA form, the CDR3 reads TGTGCCAGCAGCTTGACGATGGGGGGGAACACCATATATTTT.

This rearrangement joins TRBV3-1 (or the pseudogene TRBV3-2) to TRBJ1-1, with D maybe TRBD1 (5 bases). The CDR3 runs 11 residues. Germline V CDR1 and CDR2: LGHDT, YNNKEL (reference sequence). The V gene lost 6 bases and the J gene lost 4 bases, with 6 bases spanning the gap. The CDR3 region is CASRGGTEAFF. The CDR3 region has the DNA TGTGCCAGCAGGGGGGGCACTGAAGCTTTCTTT.

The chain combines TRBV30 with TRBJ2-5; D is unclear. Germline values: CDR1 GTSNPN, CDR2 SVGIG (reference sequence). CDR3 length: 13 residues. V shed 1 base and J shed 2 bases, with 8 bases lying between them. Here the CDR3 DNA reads TGTGCCTGGAGTGACTACCTGCAAGAGACCCAGTACTTC. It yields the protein CAWSDYLQETQYF.

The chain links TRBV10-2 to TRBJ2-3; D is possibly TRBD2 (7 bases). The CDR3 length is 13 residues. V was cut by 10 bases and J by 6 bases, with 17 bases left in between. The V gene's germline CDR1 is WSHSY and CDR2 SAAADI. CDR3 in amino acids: CATEGGGFDTQYF. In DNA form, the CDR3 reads TGCGCCACCGAGGGGGGGGGCTTTGATACGCAGTATTTT.

The CDR3 protein is CASSLHGGGGVQGGETQYF. In DNA, the CDR3 is TGTGCCAGCAGCCTACATGGCGGCGGCGGGGTACAGGGGGGGGAGACCCAGTACTTC. This chain links TRBV3-1 (or the pseudogene TRBV3-2) with TRBJ2-5; the D gene is possibly TRBD1 (8 bases). V was trimmed by 4 bases and J by 5 bases, leaving 29 bases between them. The germline gives CDR1 LGHDT, CDR2 YNNKEL (reference sequence). The CDR3 sequence is 19 residues long.

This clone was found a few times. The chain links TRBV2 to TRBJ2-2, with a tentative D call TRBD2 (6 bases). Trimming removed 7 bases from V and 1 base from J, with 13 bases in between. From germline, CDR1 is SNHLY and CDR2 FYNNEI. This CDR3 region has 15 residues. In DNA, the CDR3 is TGTGCCAGCATGAAGGACGGGGGGAACACCGGGGAGCTGTTTTTT. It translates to CASMKDGGNTGELFF.

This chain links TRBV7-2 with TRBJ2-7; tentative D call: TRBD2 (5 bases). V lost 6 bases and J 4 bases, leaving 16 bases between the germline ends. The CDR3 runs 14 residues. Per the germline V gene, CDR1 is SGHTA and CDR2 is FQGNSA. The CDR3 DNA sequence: TGTGCCAGCAGTCCCGGGATAGGACGTTACGAGCAGTACTTC. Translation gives CASSPGIGRYEQYF.

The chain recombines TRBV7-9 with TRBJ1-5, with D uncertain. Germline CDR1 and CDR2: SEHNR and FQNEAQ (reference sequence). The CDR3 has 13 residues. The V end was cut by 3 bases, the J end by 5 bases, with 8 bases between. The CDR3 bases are TGTGCCAGCAGCTTTTCAAGCTATCAGCCCCAGCATTTT. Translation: CASSFSSYQPQHF.

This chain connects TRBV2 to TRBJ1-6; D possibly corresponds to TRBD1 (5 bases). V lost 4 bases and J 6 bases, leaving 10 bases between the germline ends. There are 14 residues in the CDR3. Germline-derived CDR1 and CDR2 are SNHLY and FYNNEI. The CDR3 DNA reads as TGTGCCAGCAGTGTGGAACAGGTTAATTCACCCCTCCACTTT. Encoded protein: CASSVEQVNSPLHF.

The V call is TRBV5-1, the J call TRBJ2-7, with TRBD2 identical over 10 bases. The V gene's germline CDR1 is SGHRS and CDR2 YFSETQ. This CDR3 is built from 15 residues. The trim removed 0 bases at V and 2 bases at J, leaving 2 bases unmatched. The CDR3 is CASSLVAGGPYEQYF. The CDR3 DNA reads TGCGCCAGCAGCTTGGTAGCGGGGGGTCCCTACGAGCAGTACTTC.

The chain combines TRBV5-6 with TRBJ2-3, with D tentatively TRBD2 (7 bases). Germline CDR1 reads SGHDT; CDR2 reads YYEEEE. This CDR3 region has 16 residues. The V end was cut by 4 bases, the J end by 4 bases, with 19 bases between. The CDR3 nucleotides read TGTGCCAGCAGCCCACCGGGGAGGGGGGGCCCAGATACGCAGTATTTT. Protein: CASSPPGRGGPDTQYF.

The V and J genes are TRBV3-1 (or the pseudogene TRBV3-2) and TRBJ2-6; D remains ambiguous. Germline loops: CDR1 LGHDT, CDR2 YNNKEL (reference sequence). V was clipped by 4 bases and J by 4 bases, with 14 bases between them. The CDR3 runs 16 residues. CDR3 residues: CASSLHYVLGANVLTF. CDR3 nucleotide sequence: TGTGCCAGCAGCCTCCACTACGTACTGGGGGCCAACGTCCTGACTTTC.

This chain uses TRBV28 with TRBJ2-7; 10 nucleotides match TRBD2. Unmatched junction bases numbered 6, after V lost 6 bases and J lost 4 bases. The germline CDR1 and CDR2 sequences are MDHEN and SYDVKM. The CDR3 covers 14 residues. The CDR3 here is CASSGTSERYEQYF. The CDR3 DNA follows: TGTGCCAGCAGCGGGACTAGCGAGAGGTACGAGCAGTACTTC.

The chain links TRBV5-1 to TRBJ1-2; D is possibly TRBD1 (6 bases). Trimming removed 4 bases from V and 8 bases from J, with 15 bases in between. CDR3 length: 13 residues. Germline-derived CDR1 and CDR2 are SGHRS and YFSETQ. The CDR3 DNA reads TGCGCCAGCAGCCTGGAAGGGGGTTGGGGCTACACCTTC. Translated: CASSLEGGWGYTF.

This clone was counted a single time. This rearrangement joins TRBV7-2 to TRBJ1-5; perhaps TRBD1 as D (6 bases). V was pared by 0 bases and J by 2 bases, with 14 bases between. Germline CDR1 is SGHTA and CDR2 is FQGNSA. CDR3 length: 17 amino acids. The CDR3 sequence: CASSLANPGVGNQPQHF. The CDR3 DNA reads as TGTGCCAGCAGCTTAGCGAATCCAGGGGTGGGCAATCAGCCCCAGCATTTT.

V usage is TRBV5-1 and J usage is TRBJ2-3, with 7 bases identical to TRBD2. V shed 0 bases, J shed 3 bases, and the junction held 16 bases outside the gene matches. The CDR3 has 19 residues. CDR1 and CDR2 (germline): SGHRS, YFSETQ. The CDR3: CASSLEGDYQLQITDTQYF. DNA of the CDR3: TGCGCCAGCAGCTTGGAAGGGGACTACCAACTACAAATTACAGATACGCAGTATTTT. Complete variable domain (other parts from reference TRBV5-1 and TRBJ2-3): KAGVTQTPRYLIKTRGQQVTLSCSPISGHRSVSWYQQTPGQGLQFLFEYFSETQRNKGNFPGRFSGRQFSNSRSEMNVSTLELGDSALYLCASSLEGDYQLQITDTQYFGPGTRLTVL.

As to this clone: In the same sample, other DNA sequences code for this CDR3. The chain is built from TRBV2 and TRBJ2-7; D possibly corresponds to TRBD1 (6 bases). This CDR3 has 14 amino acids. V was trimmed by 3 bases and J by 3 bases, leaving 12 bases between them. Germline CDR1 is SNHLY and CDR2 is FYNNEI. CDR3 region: CASSDRGGSYEQYF. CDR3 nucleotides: TGTGCCAGCAGTGACAGGGGCGGCAGCTACGAGCAGTACTTC.

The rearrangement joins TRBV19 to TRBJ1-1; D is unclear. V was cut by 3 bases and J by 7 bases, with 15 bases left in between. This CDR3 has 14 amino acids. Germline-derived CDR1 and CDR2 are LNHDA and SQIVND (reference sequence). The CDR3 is CASSIGGLRYEAFF. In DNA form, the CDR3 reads TGTGCCAGTAGTATCGGCGGGCTCCGGTATGAAGCTTTCTTT.